Listed here are 4 T cell receptor beta chains from one sample, sequenced in a study of T cell responses to AZD1222 COVID-19 vaccine (dated by TCRdb to about 2021). Receptor amplification or capture employed the immunoSEQ multiplex PCR assay. Imported from immuneACCESS, the table was reduced by TCRdb to in-frame sequences with V and J called. These copies leave out some clones; in studies compared against another copy, an unresolved V gene accounts for under half, and the cause of the remainder is not known. In this sample the table shows about 140,000 clones, less than 95% of which occur a single time. The ten largest make up about 5.9% of the sample. This specimen's time point label, per the study, means: about 28 days (+/-7) after the second vaccine dose. Here the sequenced sample was peripheral blood, taken 28 days after the second AZD1222 dose. The receptors come from an adult who received the AZD1222 COVID-19 vaccine.

The gene calls are TRBV6-1 and TRBJ1-5; D is undetermined. The CDR3 loop spans 14 amino acids. Trimming cost V 0 bases and J 6 bases, with 9 bases left between them. In germline, CDR1 is MNHNS, CDR2 SASEGT. The CDR3 DNA reads as TGTGCCAGCAGTGAAGCTGGTGGTGGTCAGCCCCAGCATTTT. Protein product: CASSEAGGGQPQHF.

This rearrangement joins TRBV11-3 to TRBJ1-3; 8 bases map to TRBD1. Germline CDR1 reads SGHNT; CDR2 reads YENEEA. The CDR3 loop spans 15 amino acids. The V segment lost 4 bases and the J segment 1 base; nucleotides outside the gene matches: 3. The CDR3: CASSSTGDSGNTIYF. As DNA, the CDR3 is TGTGCCAGCAGCTCGACAGGGGATTCTGGAAACACCATATATTTT. The variable domain in full, completed from reference TRBV11-3 and TRBJ1-3, reads EAGVVQSPRYKIIEKKQPVAFWCNPISGHNTLYWYLQNLGQGPELLIRYENEEAVDDSQLPKDRFSAERLKGVDSTLKIQPAELGDSAVYLCASSSTGDSGNTIYFGEGSWLTVV.

As DNA, the CDR3 is TGTGCCAGCAGTGTTTCTTCCAGGGCCGATAATCAGCCCCAGCATTTT. Protein product: CASSVSSRADNQPQHF. The J gene is TRBJ1-5, the V gene TRBV25-1; D may be TRBD1 (5 bases). The V end lost 4 bases, the J end lost 4 bases, and 17 bases lay between the germline ends. Germline V gives CDR1 MGHDK, CDR2 SYGVNS. The CDR3 is 16 amino acids. The entire variable domain, with the rest obtained from reference TRBV25-1 and TRBJ1-5, is as follows: EADIYQTPRYLVIGTGKKITLECSQTMGHDKMYWYQQDPGMELHLIHYSYGVNSTEKGDLSSESTVSRIRTEHFPLTLESARPSHTSQYLCASSVSSRADNQPQHFGDGTRLSIL.

This clone was detected only once. CDR3 bases: TGTGCCAGCAGTTCGCAGGGGACGACCCCTAATTCACCCCTCCACTTT. Translated: CASSSQGTTPNSPLHF. This chain links TRBV28 with TRBJ1-6; TRBD1 is a possible D gene (6 bases). Per germline, CDR1 MDHEN and CDR2 SYDVKM. The V end was cut by 4 bases, the J end by 6 bases, with 16 bases between. The CDR3 is 16 amino acids.